This TCR beta chain was sequenced for a study of T cell responses to AZD1222 COVID-19 vaccine. The data were produced by immunoSEQ multiplex PCR, yet TCRdb's version contains in-frame clones alone and is incomplete. In the table there are about 160,000 clones, around 87% of which are singletons. This CDR3 region has 14 residues. CDR1 is SGHKS, CDR2 YYEKEE, per germline (reference sequence). V lost 4 bases and J 0 bases, leaving 5 bases between the germline ends. The specimen comprised peripheral blood, sampled 28 days after the second AZD1222 dose. The origin of this receptor is an adult who received the AZD1222 COVID-19 vaccine. This chain links TRBV5-5 with TRBJ1-6; D unclear. In DNA form, the CDR3 reads TGTGCCAGCAGCCTATACTCCTATAATTCACCCCTCCACTTT. Its translation is CASSLYSYNSPLHF.